The next 4 T cell receptor beta chains were all read from a single sample in a study of cytomegalovirus exposure and HLA in healthy donors. The PCR was carried out with 60 Vbeta primers and 13 Jbeta primers. This table comes from immunoSEQ multiplex PCR, and its TCRdb copy is limited to in-frame clones, with some not included. This repertoire shows over 100,000 clones, around 80% found once; its top ten account for approximately 5%. Sequencing was carried out using PBMCs. These receptors all come from a woman aged 18-29 years in good health and CMV-seropositive.

This clone was observed a handful of times. The chain recombines TRBV13 with TRBJ2-7; 9 nucleotides align to TRBD1. Losses at the gene ends were 5 bases for V and 7 bases for J; bases not matched to a gene: 9. The V gene's germline CDR1 is PRHDT and CDR2 FYEKMQ (reference sequence). This CDR3 contains 14 residues. The CDR3 region is CASSPGQGTWEQYF. The CDR3 DNA reads TGTGCCAGCAGCCCCGGACAGGGGACCTGGGAGCAGTACTTC.

The chain couples TRBV11-3 to TRBJ1-1, with 8 bases fitting TRBD1. Germline-derived CDR1 and CDR2 are SGHNT and YENEEA. The CDR3 has 16 amino acids. V shed 0 bases and J 1 base; nucleotides not matched to a gene: 4. The chain's CDR3 is CASSLDPGGGNTEAFF. The CDR3 nucleotides are TGTGCCAGCAGCTTAGATCCAGGGGGCGGGAACACTGAAGCTTTCTTT.

This chain uses TRBV10-3 with TRBJ1-2, with 7 bases matching TRBD1. The length of the CDR3 is 14 residues. The trim removed 7 bases at V and 3 bases at J, leaving 8 bases unmatched. Germline CDR1 reads ENHRY; CDR2 reads SYGVKD. The CDR3 sequence is CAITRDSSDYGYTF. The CDR3 DNA reads TGTGCCATCACCCGGGACAGCTCGGACTATGGCTACACCTTC.

The rearrangement joins TRBV2 to TRBJ1-1; D might be TRBD1 (6 bases). V gave up 2 bases and J gave up 3 bases, with 13 bases separating them. Germline V gene data show CDR1 as SNHLY and CDR2 as FYNNEI. The CDR3 totals 15 residues. This chain's CDR3 is CASSEFGDMHTEAFF. The CDR3 bases are TGTGCCAGCAGTGAATTTGGGGACATGCACACTGAAGCTTTCTTT.